Given below is one TCR beta chain in context. 5' RACE that incorporated UMI labels was used to prepare the TRB cDNA libraries. TCRdb reanalyzed the 5' RACE reads and collapses them to one entry per CDR3 protein, without DNA. The listing contains 6,000 to 8,000 distinct CDR3 sequences. This specimen comes from a study of CXCR3-negative and CXCR3-positive naive CD8 T cells. The naive CD8+ gate required CD45RO-CCR7+CD27+CD95- phenotype. Source material: naive CXCR3- CD8+ T cells from blood. Subset in this sample: CD45RO-CCR7+CD27+CD95- naive CD8+ T cells lacking CXCR3 (TNR3-). The source is a human donor in good health. Some clones in this sample may be carry-over from other donors' samples.

CDR3 protein: CASSSNTEAFF. The V call is TRBV5-4, the J call TRBJ1-1. Germline CDR1 reads SGHNT; CDR2 reads YYREEE (reference sequence). The CDR3 sequence is 11 residues long. The full variable domain, with the rest looked up from reference TRBV5-4 and TRBJ1-1, is ETGVTQSPTHLIKTRGQQVTLRCSSQSGHNTVSWYQQALGQGPQFIFQYYREEENGRGNFPPRFSGLQFPNYSSELNVNALELDDSALYLCASSSNTEAFFGQGTRLTVV.